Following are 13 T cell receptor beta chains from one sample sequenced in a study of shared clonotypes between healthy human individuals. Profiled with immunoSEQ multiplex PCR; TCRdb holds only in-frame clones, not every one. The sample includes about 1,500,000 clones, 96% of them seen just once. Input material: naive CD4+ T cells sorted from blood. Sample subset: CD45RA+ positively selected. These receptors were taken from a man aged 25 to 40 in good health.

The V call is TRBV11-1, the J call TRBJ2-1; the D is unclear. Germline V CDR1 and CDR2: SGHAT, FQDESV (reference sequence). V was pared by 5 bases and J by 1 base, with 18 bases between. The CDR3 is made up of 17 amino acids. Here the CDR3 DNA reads TGTGCCAGCAGCCCCCCCTCCGTCCAGAATTCCTACAATGAGCAGTTCTTC. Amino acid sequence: CASSPPSVQNSYNEQFF.

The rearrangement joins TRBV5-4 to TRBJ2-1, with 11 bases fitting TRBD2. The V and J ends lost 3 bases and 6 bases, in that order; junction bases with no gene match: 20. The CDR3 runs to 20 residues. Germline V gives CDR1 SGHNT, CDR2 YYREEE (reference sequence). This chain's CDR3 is CASSSPGGGNSGRAGNEQFF. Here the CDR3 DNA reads TGTGCCAGCAGCTCACCGGGGGGAGGAAATAGCGGGAGGGCCGGCAATGAGCAGTTCTTC.

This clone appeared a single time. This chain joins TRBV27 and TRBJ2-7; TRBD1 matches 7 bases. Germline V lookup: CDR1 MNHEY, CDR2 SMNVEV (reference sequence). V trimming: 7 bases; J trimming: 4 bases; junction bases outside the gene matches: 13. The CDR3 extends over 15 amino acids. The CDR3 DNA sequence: TGTGCCAGCACCCGCCGACCCGGGACAGAATACGAGCAGTACTTC. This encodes CASTRRPGTEYEQYF.

Here the CDR3 reads CASSSQSQETQYF. CDR3 DNA sequence: TGTGCCAGCAGTTCCCAGAGCCAAGAGACCCAGTACTTC. The chain employs TRBV27 and TRBJ2-5; D gene ambiguous. The CDR3 spans 13 residues. Germline V CDR1 and CDR2: MNHEY, SMNVEV (reference sequence). Trimming removed 4 bases from V and 1 base from J, with 7 bases in between.

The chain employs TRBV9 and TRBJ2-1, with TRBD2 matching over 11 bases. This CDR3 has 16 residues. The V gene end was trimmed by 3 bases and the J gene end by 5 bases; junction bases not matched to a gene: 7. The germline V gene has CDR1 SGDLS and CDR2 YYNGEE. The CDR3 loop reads CASSAQTSGTNNEQFF. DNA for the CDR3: TGTGCCAGCAGCGCCCAGACTAGCGGGACAAACAATGAGCAGTTCTTC.

CDR3 DNA: TGCAGCGTTAAAAATAGCGTAGATACGCAGTATTTT. Translated: CSVKNSVDTQYF. V is TRBV29-1 and J is TRBJ2-3; maybe TRBD2 (5 bases). The CDR3 consists of 12 residues. Per germline, CDR1 SQVTM and CDR2 ANQGSEA. The V end lost 5 bases, the J end lost 5 bases, and 11 bases lay between the germline ends.

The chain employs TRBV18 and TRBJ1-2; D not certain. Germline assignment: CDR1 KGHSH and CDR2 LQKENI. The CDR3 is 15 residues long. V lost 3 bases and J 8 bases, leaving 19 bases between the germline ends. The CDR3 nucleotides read TGTGCCAGCTCACCGAGGGCGGGGTCCTCCCGGGGCTACACCTTC. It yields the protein CASSPRAGSSRGYTF.

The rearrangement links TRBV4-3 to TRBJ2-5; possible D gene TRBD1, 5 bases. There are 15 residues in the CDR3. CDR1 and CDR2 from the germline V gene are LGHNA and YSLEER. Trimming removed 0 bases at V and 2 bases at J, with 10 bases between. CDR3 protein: CASSQESYRQETQYF. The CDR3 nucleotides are TGCGCCAGCAGCCAAGAAAGCTACAGGCAAGAGACCCAGTACTTC.

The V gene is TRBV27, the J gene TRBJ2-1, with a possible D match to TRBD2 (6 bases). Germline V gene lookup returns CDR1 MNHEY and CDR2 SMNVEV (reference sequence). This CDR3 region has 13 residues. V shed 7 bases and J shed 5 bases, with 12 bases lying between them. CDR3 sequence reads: CASNRLVDNEQFF. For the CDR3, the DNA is TGTGCCAGCAACCGACTAGTCGACAATGAGCAGTTCTTC.

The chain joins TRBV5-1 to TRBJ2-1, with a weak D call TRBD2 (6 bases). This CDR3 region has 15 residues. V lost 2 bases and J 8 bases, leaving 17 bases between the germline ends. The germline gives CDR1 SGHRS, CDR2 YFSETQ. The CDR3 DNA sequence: TGCGCCAGCAGCTTAGAGCTAGCGAGTAGAGATGAGCAGTTCTTC. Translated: CASSLELASRDEQFF.

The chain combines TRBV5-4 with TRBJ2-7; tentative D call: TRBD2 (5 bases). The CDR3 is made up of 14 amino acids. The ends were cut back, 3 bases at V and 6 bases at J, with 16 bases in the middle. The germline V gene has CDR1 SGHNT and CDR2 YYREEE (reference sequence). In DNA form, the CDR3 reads TGTGCCAGCAGCTCCCCCGGGGTTCAACCCGAGCAGTACTTC. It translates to CASSSPGVQPEQYF.

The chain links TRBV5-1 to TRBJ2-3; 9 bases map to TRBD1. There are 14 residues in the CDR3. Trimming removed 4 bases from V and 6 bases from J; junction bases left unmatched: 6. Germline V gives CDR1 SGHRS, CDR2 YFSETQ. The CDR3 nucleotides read TGCGCCAGCAGCCTACAGGGGGCGCGTGATACGCAGTATTTT. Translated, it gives CASSLQGARDTQYF.

The CDR3 here is CASSLKPSSYNEQFF. CDR3 DNA sequence: TGTGCCAGCAGCCTAAAGCCGAGCTCCTACAATGAGCAGTTCTTC. The V gene is TRBV11-2, the J gene TRBJ2-1; D remains unclear. The CDR3 is 15 amino acids. Deletions cut 5 bases from V and 0 bases from J, with 11 bases between. Germline assignment: CDR1 SGHAT and CDR2 FQNNGV.